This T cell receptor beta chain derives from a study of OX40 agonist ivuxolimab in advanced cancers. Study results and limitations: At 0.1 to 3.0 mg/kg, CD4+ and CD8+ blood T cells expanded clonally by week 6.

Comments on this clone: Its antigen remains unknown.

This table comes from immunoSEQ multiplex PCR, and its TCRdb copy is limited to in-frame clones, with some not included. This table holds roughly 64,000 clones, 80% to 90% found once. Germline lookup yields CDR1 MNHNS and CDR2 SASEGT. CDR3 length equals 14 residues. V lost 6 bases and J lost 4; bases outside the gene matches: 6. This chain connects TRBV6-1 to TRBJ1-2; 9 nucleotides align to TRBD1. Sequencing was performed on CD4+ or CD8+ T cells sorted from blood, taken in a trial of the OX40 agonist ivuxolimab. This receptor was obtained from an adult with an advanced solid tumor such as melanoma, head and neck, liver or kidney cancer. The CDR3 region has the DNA TGTGCCAGCAGGGACCGGGACAGGGTCTATGGCTACACCTTC. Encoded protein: CASRDRDRVYGYTF.